These 25 T cell receptor beta chains share one sample of origin, sequenced in a study of cytomegalovirus exposure and HLA in healthy donors. The PCR employed 60 Vbeta primers together with 13 Jbeta primers. Here immunoSEQ multiplex PCR was the method, and the copy in TCRdb shows in-frame clones only, minus some. The table includes roughly 180,000 clones, approximately 80% detected once. Sequencing input: PBMCs. The source of these receptors is a male donor in good health and CMV-seronegative.

This sequence joins TRBV4-3 and TRBJ1-6, with TRBD1 matching over 7 bases. The CDR3 runs 17 residues. The J segment lost 6 bases and the V segment lost 4 bases, leaving 12 bases of the junction unmatched. Germline lookup yields CDR1 LGHNA and CDR2 YSLEER. For the CDR3, the DNA is TGCGCCAGCAGCCTCCTGACAGGGATGAGGCGTAATTCACCCCTCCACTTT. Its protein is CASSLLTGMRRNSPLHF.

The chain recombines TRBV6-6 with TRBJ2-7, with TRBD1 as a possible D gene (6 bases). The ends were cut back, 7 bases at V and 4 bases at J, with 17 bases in the middle. This CDR3 is built from 14 residues. Germline assignment: CDR1 MNHNY and CDR2 SVGAGI (reference sequence). CDR3 DNA: TGTGCCAGCACCGTTTTGGGGGCCCAATACGAGCAGTACTTC. It codes for CASTVLGAQYEQYF.

The V and J genes are TRBV7-9 and TRBJ1-2; 12 bases line up with TRBD1. The CDR3 has 15 residues. V dropped 5 bases and J dropped 8; count of bases not matched to a gene: 9. CDR1 is SEHNR, CDR2 FQNEAQ, per germline (reference sequence). CDR3 in DNA: TGTGCCAGCAGCAGTTCGGGACAGGGGGCCGGAGGCTACACCTTC. It yields the protein CASSSSGQGAGGYTF.

This chain uses TRBV14 with TRBJ2-5; no clear D gene. Judging by the DNA end, TRBJ2-7 fits better; the J call may be wrong. CDR1 is SGHDN and CDR2 is FVKESK in the germline V gene. This CDR3 contains 13 residues. Here the CDR3 reads CASSQDSVYEQYF. The CDR3 DNA follows: TGTGCCAGCAGCCAAGACTCCGTTTACGAGCAGTACTTC.

The genes are TRBV6-5 and TRBJ1-3, with 8 bases fitting TRBD1. V shed 2 bases and J 2 bases; nucleotides not matched to a gene: 2. Germline-derived CDR1 and CDR2 are MNHEY and SVGAGI. This CDR3 contains 15 residues. The CDR3 DNA follows: TGTGCCAGCAGTTACCAGGGGGCTACTGGAAACACCATATATTTT. Its translation: CASSYQGATGNTIYF.

This clone occurred a few times. The V call is TRBV4-3, the J call TRBJ2-7, with 7 positions matching TRBD1. CDR1 and CDR2 from the germline V gene are LGHNA and YSLEER. The junction had 3 bases not matched to a gene; V was cut back by 1 base and J by 6 bases. The CDR3 length is 13 residues. The CDR3 DNA follows: TGCGCCAGCAGCCAAGCAGACAGGGCCGAGCAGTACTTC. Translating it yields CASSQADRAEQYF.

The V gene is TRBV7-9, the J gene TRBJ1-1; D gene ambiguous. This CDR3 contains 12 residues. CDR1 is SEHNR, CDR2 FQNEAQ, per germline (reference sequence). Trimming took off 4 bases at V and 12 bases at J, with 15 bases between the two ends. The CDR3 here is CASSSGVAGTFF. The DNA of the CDR3 is TGTGCCAGCAGCTCGGGAGTAGCGGGAACTTTCTTT.

This clone has a single count. This sequence joins TRBV2 and TRBJ2-1; tentative D call: TRBD2 (5 bases). The V and J ends lost 11 bases and 0 bases respectively, with 14 bases between them. The CDR3 spans 14 residues. In germline, CDR1 is SNHLY, CDR2 FYNNEI. CDR3 sequence reads: CAGRLASSYNEQFF. The CDR3 bases are TGTGCCGGTAGGCTAGCAAGCTCCTACAATGAGCAGTTCTTC.

The chain employs TRBV5-6 and TRBJ2-1; no clear D gene. The germline gives CDR1 SGHDT, CDR2 YYEEEE. The CDR3 extends over 16 amino acids. Deletions cut 2 bases from V and 0 bases from J, with 12 bases between. Here the CDR3 DNA reads TGTGCCAGCAGCTTTCGCGGAGTGGCCTCCTACAATGAGCAGTTCTTC. Amino acids: CASSFRGVASYNEQFF.

The chain uses TRBV7-6 and TRBJ2-7; a weak D match, TRBD2 (5 bases). The CDR3 runs to 14 residues. The germline V and J ends were trimmed by 1 base and 1 base, with 8 bases remaining between them. The germline CDR1 and CDR2 sequences are SGHVS and FNYEAQ. Here the CDR3 reads CASSLVGESYEQYF. The DNA of the CDR3 is TGTGCCAGCAGCTTAGTCGGGGAATCCTACGAGCAGTACTTC.

This chain links TRBV7-8 with TRBJ2-1; 12 positions match TRBD2. The CDR3 is 18 amino acids. The trim removed 6 bases at V and 0 bases at J, leaving 9 bases unmatched. The germline gives CDR1 SGHVS, CDR2 FQNEAQ. The CDR3 sequence: CASSPGTSGPSSYNEQFF. DNA of the CDR3: TGTGCCAGCAGTCCAGGGACTAGCGGGCCCTCCTCCTACAATGAGCAGTTCTTC.

V is TRBV7-3 and J is TRBJ2-2; D call uncertain. This CDR3 is built from 14 residues. The V end lost 4 bases, the J end lost 0 bases, and 6 bases lay between the germline ends. CDR1 and CDR2 from the germline V gene are SGHTA and FQGTGA. CDR3 protein: CASSSRANTGELFF. Here the CDR3 DNA reads TGTGCCAGCAGCTCCCGCGCGAACACCGGGGAGCTGTTTTTT.

The chain links TRBV4-3 to TRBJ2-7; the D gene is possibly TRBD2 (6 bases). Germline CDR1 is LGHNA and CDR2 is YSLEER. The CDR3 loop spans 14 amino acids. V was cut by 4 bases and J by 3 bases, with 13 bases left in between. In DNA, the CDR3 is TGCGCCAGCAGCCGGGGTCGGGGGAGCTACGAGCAGTACTTC. Its protein is CASSRGRGSYEQYF.

The V call is TRBV28, the J call TRBJ1-5, with 9 bases lining up with TRBD1. Per the germline V gene, CDR1 is MDHEN and CDR2 is SYDVKM. The CDR3 totals 14 residues. V shed 6 bases, J shed 6 bases, and the junction held 6 bases outside the gene matches. Here the CDR3 DNA reads TGTGCCAGCAGCCCCGGACAGGGGAGTCAGCCCCAGCATTTT. It translates to CASSPGQGSQPQHF.

The rearrangement links TRBV7-3 to TRBJ1-6, with D possibly TRBD1 on 6 matching bases. Per germline, CDR1 SGHTA and CDR2 FQGTGA. V was trimmed by 4 bases and J by 6 bases, leaving 10 bases between them. The CDR3 consists of 14 residues. The chain's CDR3 is CASSSGTLNSPLHF. The CDR3 DNA reads TGTGCCAGCAGCTCGGGGACACTTAATTCACCCCTCCACTTT.

This clone turned up a few times. The chain recombines TRBV4-1 with TRBJ2-7, with D perhaps TRBD2 (6 bases). The CDR3 loop spans 13 amino acids. Trimming removed 4 bases from V and 6 bases from J, with 13 bases in between. CDR1 and CDR2 from the germline V gene are MGHRA and YSYEKL. CDR3 residues: CASSLGDLSEQYF. The CDR3 DNA sequence: TGCGCCAGCAGCCTTGGGGACTTATCCGAGCAGTACTTC.

V and J are TRBV4-1 and TRBJ2-5; possibly TRBD2 for D (6 bases). Germline assignment: CDR1 MGHRA and CDR2 YSYEKL. The CDR3 is 15 residues long. The V end lost 6 bases, the J end lost 3 bases, and 17 bases lay between the germline ends. For the CDR3, the DNA is TGCGCCAGCAGTCACGCGGGGATGGGGGAAGAGACCCAGTACTTC. Amino acids: CASSHAGMGEETQYF.

The genes are TRBV12-5 and TRBJ2-1; 7 bases are a match to TRBD2. Trimming removed 7 bases from V and 6 bases from J; junction bases left unmatched: 9. Looked up from germline, CDR1 is LGHNT and CDR2 is FRNRAP. The CDR3 covers 14 residues. For the CDR3, the DNA is TGTGCTAGTGCCCGGGCGGGGGTATTCAATGAGCAGTTCTTC. It codes for CASARAGVFNEQFF.

The gene calls are TRBV10-3 and TRBJ1-3; the D is unclear. The CDR3 runs to 13 residues. Germline CDR1 reads ENHRY; CDR2 reads SYGVKD. Trimming removed 4 bases from V and 0 bases from J, with 4 bases in between. The CDR3 protein is CAISASSGNTIYF. The CDR3 region has the DNA TGTGCCATCAGTGCCAGCTCTGGAAACACCATATATTTT.

The chain is built from TRBV7-9 and TRBJ2-5; D may be TRBD2 (5 bases). The CDR3 length is 13 residues. The V and J ends lost 4 bases and 5 bases respectively, with 11 bases between them. The V gene's germline CDR1 is SEHNR and CDR2 FQNEAQ (reference sequence). CDR3 nucleotides: TGTGCCAGCAGCTCGGGCCGCGGGGAGACCCAGTACTTC. This translates into CASSSGRGETQYF.

This rearrangement joins TRBV27 to TRBJ1-2, with 8 positions matching TRBD1. CDR3 length: 13 amino acids. Trimming at V came to 4 bases and at J to 8 bases, leaving 6 bases not matched to a gene. Germline loops: CDR1 MNHEY, CDR2 SMNVEV (reference sequence). CDR3 sequence reads: CASSYRDRLGYTF. CDR3 bases: TGTGCCAGCAGTTATCGGGACAGGCTCGGCTACACCTTC.

Worth noting for this clone: The sample carries other DNA sequences with the same CDR3. The genes are TRBV28 and TRBJ2-5; D gene ambiguous. CDR3 length: 11 amino acids. From germline, CDR1 is MDHEN and CDR2 SYDVKM. Trimming shortened V by 5 bases and J by 5 bases, and 6 bases separated the two germline ends. This CDR3 reads CASSPRETQYF. CDR3 coding DNA: TGTGCCAGCAGTCCCAGGGAGACCCAGTACTTC.

The chain couples TRBV19 to TRBJ2-5, with 10 bases matching TRBD2. V lost 3 bases and J lost 2; bases outside the gene matches: 3. CDR1 is LNHDA and CDR2 is SQIVND in the germline V gene (reference sequence). The CDR3 consists of 15 residues. The CDR3 spells CASSIAAGGQETQYF. The DNA for the CDR3 is TGTGCCAGTAGTATCGCAGCGGGGGGGCAAGAGACCCAGTACTTC.

The gene calls are TRBV7-3 and TRBJ1-2; a weak D match, TRBD1 (5 bases). This CDR3 region has 13 residues. In germline, CDR1 is SGHTA, CDR2 FQGTGA. V lost 3 bases and J lost 6, with 11 bases in between. In DNA, the CDR3 is TGTGCCAGCAGCTTCAGGGCGTCGGATGGCTACACCTTC. This codes for CASSFRASDGYTF.

As regards this clone: The sample carries other DNA sequences with the same CDR3. The chain links TRBV5-1 to TRBJ2-3, with no clear D. This CDR3 comprises 15 residues. The V and J ends lost 0 bases and 1 base respectively, with 9 bases between them. Per germline, CDR1 SGHRS and CDR2 YFSETQ. CDR3: CASSLVQRGTDTQYF. DNA for the CDR3: TGCGCCAGCAGCTTGGTCCAGCGTGGCACAGATACGCAGTATTTT.